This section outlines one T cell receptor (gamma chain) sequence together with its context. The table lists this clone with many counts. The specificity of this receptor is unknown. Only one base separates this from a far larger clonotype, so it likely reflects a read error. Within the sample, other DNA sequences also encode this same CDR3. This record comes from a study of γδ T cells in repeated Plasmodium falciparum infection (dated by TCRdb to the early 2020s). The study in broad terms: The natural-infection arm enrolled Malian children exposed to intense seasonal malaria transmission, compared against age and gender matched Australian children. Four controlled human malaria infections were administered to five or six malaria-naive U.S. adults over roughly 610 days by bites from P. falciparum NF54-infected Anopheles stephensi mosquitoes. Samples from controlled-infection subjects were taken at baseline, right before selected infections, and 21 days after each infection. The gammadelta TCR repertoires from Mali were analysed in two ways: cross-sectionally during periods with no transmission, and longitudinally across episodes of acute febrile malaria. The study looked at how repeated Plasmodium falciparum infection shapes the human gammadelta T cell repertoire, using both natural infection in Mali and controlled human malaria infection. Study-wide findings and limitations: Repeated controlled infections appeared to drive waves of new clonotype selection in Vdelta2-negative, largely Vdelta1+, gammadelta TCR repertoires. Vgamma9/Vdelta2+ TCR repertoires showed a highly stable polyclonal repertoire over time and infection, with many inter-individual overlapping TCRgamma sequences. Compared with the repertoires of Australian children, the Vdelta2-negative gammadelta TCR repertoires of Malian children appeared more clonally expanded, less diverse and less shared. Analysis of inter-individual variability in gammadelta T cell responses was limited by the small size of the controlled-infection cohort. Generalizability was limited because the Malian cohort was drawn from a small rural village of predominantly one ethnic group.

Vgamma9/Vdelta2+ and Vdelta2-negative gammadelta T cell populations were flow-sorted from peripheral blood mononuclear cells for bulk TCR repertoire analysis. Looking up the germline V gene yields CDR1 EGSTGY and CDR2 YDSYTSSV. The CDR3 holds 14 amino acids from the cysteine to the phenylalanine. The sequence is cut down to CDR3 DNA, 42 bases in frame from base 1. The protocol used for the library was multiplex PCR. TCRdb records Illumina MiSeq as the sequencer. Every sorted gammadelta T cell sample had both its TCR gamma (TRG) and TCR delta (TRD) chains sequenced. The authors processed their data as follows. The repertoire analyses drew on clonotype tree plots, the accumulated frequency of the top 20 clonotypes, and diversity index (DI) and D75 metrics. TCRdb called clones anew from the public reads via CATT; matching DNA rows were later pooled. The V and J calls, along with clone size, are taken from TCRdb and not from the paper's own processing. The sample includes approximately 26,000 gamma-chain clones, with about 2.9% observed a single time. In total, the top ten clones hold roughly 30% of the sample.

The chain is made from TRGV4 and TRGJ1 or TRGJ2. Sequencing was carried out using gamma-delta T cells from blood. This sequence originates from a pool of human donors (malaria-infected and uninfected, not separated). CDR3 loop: CATWDGPGYYKKLF. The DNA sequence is TGTGCCACCTGGGATGGGCCTGGATATTACAAGAAACTCTTT.